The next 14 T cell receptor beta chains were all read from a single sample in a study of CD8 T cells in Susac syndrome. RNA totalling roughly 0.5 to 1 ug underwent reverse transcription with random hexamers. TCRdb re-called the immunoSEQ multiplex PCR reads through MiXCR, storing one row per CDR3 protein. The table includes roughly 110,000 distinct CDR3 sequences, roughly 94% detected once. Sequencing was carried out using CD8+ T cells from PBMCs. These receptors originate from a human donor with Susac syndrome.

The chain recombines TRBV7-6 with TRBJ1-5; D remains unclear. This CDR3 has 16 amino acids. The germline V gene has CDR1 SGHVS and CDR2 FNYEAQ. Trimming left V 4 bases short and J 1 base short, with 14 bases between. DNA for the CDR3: TGTGCCAGCAGCTACAGTCCCCTGGGGAGCAATCAGCCCCAGCATTTT. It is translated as CASSYSPLGSNQPQHF.

CDR3 nucleotides: TGTGCCAGCAGTTTATTTCAGGGGAACACTGAAGCTTTCTTT. Translated, it gives CASSLFQGNTEAFF. The chain uses TRBV27 and TRBJ1-1; D might be TRBD1 (5 bases). V lost 1 base and J 1 base, leaving 7 bases between the germline ends. The CDR3 runs 14 residues. From germline, CDR1 is MNHEY and CDR2 SMNVEV (reference sequence).

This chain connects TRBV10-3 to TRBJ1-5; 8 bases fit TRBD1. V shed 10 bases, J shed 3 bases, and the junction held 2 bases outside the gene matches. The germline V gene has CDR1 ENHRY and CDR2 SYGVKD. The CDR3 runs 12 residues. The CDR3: CARTGFNQPQHF. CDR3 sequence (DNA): TGTGCCAGGACAGGGTTCAATCAGCCCCAGCATTTT.

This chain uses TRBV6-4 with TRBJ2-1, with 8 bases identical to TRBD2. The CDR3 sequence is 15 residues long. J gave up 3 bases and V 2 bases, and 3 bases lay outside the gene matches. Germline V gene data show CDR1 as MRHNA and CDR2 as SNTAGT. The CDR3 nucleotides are TGTGCCAGCAGTGACGGCGGGGGGAGCTACAATGAGCAGTTCTTC. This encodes CASSDGGGSYNEQFF.

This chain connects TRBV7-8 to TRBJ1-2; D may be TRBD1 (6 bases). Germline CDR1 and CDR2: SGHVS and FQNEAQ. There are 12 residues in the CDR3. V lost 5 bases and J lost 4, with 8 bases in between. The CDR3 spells CASSIRGYGYTF. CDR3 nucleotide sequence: TGTGCCAGCAGCATCAGGGGCTATGGCTACACCTTC.

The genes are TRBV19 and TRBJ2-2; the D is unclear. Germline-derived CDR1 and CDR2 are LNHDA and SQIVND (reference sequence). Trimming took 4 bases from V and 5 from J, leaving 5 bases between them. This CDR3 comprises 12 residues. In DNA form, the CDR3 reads TGTGCCAGTAGTACGCGGACCGGGGAGCTGTTTTTT. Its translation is CASSTRTGELFF.

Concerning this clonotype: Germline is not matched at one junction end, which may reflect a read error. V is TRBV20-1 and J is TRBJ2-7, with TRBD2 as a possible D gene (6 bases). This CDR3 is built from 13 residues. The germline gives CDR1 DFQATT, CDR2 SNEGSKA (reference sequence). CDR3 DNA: TGCAGTGCTGGGGGTGGGGACTCCCACGAGCAGTACTTC. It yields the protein CSAGGGDSHEQYF.

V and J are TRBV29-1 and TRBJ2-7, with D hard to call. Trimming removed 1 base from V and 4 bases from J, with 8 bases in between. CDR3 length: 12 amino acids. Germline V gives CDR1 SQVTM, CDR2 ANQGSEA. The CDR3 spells CSVEAQPYEQYF. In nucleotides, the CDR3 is TGCAGCGTTGAAGCTCAGCCATACGAGCAGTACTTC.

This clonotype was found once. This CDR3 reads CATSRDGGYEQYF. CDR3 in DNA: TGTGCCACCAGCAGAGATGGGGGCTACGAGCAGTACTTC. The rearrangement links TRBV15 to TRBJ2-7; either TRBD1 or TRBD2 may supply D (5 bases each). V was shortened by 0 bases and J by 3 bases, with 6 bases between the two germline ends. CDR1 is LNHNV and CDR2 is YYDKDF in the germline V gene (reference sequence). This CDR3 spans 13 amino acids. Using reference TRBV15 and TRBJ2-7 for the parts outside the CDR3, the full variable domain is DAMVIQNPRYQVTQFGKPVTLSCSQTLNHNVMYWYQQKSSQAPKLLFHYYDKDFNNEADTPDNFQSRRPNTSFCFLDIRSPGLGDTAMYLCATSRDGGYEQYFGPGTRLTVT.

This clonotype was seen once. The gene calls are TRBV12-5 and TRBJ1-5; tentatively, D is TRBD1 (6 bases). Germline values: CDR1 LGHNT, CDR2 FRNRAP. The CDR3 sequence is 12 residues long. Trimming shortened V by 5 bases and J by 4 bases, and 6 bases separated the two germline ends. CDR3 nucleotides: TGTGCTAGTGGTACAGGGAATCAGCCCCAGCATTTT. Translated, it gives CASGTGNQPQHF.

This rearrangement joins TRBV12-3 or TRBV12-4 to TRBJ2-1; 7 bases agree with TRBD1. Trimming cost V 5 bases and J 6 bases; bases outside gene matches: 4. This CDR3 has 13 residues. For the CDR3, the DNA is TGTGCCAGCAGTCCGGGACAGACCAATGAGCAGTTCTTC. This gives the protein CASSPGQTNEQFF.

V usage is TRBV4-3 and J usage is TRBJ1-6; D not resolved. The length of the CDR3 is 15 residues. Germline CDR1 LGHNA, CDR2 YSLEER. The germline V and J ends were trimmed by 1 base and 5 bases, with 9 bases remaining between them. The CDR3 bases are TGCGCCAGCAGCCAAGCAAGAATCAATAATTCACCCCTCCACTTT. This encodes CASSQARINNSPLHF.

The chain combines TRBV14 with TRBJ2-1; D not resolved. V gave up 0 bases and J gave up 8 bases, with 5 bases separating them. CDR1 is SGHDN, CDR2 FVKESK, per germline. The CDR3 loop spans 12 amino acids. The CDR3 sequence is CASSQDFDEQFF. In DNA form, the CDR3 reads TGTGCCAGCAGCCAAGACTTTGATGAGCAGTTCTTC. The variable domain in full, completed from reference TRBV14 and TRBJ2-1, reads EAGVTQFPSHSVIEKGQTVTLRCDPISGHDNLYWYRRVMGKEIKFLLHFVKESKQDESGMPNNRFLAERTGGTYSTLKVQPAELEDSGVYFCASSQDFDEQFFGPGTRLTVL.

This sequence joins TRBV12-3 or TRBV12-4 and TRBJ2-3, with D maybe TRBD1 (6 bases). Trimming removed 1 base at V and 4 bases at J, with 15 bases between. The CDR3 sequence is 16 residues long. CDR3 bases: TGTGCCAGCAGTTTAGAGTTGGGGGCAAGCGCAGATACGCAGTATTTT. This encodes CASSLELGASADTQYF.